The text below deals with one T cell receptor beta chain. Germline values: CDR1 MNHEY, CDR2 SVGAGI. The CDR3 loop spans 14 amino acids. V was pared by 5 bases and J by 7 bases, with 15 bases between. The sample originates from a study of cytomegalovirus exposure and HLA in healthy donors. The PCR made use of 60 Vbeta and 13 Jbeta primers. Assay used: immunoSEQ multiplex PCR; TCRdb lists only in-frame clones, some missing. The repertoire holds about 82,000 clones, with about 9.5% as singletons. The V gene is TRBV6-5, the J gene TRBJ1-5, with D possibly TRBD1 on 5 matching bases. Material for sequencing was PBMCs. The TCR comes from a man aged 55 to 70 in good health and CMV-seropositive. The CDR3 nucleotides are TGTGCCAGCAGTGAGAATGGGGGGTACCAGCCCCAGCATTTT. It is translated as CASSENGGYQPQHF.